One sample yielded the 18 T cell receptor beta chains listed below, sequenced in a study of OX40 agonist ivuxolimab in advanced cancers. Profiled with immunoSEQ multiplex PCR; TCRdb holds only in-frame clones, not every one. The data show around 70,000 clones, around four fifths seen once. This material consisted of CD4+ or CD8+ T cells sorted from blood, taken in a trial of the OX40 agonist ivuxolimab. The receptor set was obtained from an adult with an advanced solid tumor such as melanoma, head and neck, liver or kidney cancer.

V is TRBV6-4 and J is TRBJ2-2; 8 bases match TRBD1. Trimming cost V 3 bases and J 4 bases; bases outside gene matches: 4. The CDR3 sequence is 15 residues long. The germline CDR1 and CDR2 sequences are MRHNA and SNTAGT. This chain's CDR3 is CASSETGESTGELFF. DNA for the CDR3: TGTGCCAGCAGTGAGACAGGGGAGAGCACCGGGGAGCTGTTTTTT.

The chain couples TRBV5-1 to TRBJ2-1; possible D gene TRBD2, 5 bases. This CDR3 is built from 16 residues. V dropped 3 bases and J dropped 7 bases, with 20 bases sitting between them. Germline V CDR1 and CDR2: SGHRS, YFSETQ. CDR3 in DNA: TGCGCCAGCAGCTCGGGCCGGGCTTGGGAGCCGAATGAGCAGTTCTTC. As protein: CASSSGRAWEPNEQFF.

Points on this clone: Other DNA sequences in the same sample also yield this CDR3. As DNA, the CDR3 is TGTGCCAGCAGCGTACAAAGGGGGGGTCGAGAGACCCAGTACTTC. This codes for CASSVQRGGRETQYF. The chain has TRBV7-3 and TRBJ2-5; possibly TRBD2 for D (7 bases). Germline V CDR1 and CDR2: SGHTA, FQGTGA. The length of the CDR3 is 15 residues. V was trimmed by 5 bases and J by 4 bases, leaving 17 bases between them.

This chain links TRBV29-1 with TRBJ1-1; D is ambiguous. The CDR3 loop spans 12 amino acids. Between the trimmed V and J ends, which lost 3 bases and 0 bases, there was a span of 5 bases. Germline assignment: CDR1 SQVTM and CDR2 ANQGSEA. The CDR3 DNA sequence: TGCAGCGTTGACGGCCTGAACACTGAAGCTTTCTTT. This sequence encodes CSVDGLNTEAFF.

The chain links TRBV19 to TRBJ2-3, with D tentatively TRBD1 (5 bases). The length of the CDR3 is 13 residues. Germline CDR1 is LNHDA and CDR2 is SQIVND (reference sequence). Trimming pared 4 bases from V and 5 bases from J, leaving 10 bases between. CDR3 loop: CASSKGRKDTQYF. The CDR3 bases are TGTGCCAGTAGTAAGGGGCGCAAAGATACGCAGTATTTT.

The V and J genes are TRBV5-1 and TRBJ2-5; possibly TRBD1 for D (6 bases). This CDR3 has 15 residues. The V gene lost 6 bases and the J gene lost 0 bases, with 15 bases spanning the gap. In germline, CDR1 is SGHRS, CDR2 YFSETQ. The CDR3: CASTIKGQYQETQYF. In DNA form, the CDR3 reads TGCGCCAGCACTATAAAAGGACAGTACCAAGAGACCCAGTACTTC.

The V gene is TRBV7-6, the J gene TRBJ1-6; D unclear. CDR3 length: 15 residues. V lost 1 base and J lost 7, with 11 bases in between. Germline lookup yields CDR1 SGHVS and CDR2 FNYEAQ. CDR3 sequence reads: CASSLVSSGNSPLHF. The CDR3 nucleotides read TGTGCCAGCAGCTTAGTCTCCTCGGGAAATTCACCCCTCCACTTT.

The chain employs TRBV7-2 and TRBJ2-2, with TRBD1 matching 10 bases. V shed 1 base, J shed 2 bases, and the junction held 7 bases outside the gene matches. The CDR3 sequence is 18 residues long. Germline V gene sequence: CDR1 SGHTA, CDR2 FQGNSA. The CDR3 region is CASSLEATGGFNTGELFF. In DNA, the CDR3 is TGTGCCAGCAGCTTAGAGGCGACAGGGGGCTTTAACACCGGGGAGCTGTTTTTT.

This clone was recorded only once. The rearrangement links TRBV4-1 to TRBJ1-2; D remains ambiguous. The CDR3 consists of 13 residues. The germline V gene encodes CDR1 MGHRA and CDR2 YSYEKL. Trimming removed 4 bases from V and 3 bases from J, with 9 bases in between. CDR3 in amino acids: CASSRTADYGYTF. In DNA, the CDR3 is TGCGCCAGCAGCCGTACAGCTGACTATGGCTACACCTTC.

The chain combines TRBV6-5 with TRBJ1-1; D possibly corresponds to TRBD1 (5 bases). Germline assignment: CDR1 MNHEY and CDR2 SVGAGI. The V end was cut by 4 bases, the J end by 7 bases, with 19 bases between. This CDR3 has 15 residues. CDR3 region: CASSFQFSGTGEAFF. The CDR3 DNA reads TGTGCCAGCAGTTTCCAGTTTTCGGGGACGGGTGAAGCTTTCTTT.

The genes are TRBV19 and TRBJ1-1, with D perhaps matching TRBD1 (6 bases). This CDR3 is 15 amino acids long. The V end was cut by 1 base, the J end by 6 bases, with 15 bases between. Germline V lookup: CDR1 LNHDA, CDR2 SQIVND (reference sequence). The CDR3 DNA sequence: TGTGCCAGTAGTATAGGAGGGAGACAGGCCCCTGAAGCTTTCTTT. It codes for CASSIGGRQAPEAFF.

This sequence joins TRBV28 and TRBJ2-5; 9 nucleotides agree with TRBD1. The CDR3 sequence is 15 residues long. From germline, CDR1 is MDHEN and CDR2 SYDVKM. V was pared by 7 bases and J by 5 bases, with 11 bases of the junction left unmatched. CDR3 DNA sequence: TGTGCCAGCATCAAAAGACAGGGGGTTTGGGAGACCCAGTACTTC. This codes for CASIKRQGVWETQYF.

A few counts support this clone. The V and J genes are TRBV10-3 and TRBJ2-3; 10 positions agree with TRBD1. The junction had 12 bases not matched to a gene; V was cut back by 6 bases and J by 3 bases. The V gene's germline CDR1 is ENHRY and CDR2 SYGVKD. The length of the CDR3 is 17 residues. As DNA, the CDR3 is TGTGCCATCAGGGCCAGGGACAGGGGAGAGGGGACAGATACGCAGTATTTT. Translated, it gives CAIRARDRGEGTDTQYF.

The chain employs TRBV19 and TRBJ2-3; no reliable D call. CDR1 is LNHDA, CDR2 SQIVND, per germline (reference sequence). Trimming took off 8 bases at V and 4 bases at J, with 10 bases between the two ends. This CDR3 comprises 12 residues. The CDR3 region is CASRSEPDTQYF. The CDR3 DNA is TGTGCCAGTCGATCGGAGCCAGATACGCAGTATTTT.

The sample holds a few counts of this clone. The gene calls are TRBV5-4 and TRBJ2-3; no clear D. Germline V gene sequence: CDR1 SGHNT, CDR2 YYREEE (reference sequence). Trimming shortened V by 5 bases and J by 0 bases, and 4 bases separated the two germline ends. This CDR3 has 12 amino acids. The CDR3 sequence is CASRESTDTQYF. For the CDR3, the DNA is TGTGCCAGCAGGGAGAGCACAGATACGCAGTATTTT.

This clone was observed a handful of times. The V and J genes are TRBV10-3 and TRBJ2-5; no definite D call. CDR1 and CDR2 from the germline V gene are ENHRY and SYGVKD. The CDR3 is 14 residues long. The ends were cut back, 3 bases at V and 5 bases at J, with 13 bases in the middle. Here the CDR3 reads CAISEDQLLETQYF. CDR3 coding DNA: TGTGCCATCAGTGAAGACCAGTTGCTGGAGACCCAGTACTTC.

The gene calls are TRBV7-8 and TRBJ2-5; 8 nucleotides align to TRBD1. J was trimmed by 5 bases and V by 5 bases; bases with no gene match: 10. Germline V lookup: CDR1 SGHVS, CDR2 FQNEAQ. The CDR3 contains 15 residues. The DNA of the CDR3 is TGTGCCAGCAGCGCGGAACAGGGGGGTGGGGAGACCCAGTACTTC. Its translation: CASSAEQGGGETQYF.

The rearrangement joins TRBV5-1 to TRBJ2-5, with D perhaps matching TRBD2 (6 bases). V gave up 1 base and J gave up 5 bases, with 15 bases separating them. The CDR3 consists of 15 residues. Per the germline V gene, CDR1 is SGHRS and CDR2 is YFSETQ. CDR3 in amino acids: CASSLWAGSQETQYF. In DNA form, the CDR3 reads TGCGCCAGCAGCTTGTGGGCCGGGAGTCAGGAGACCCAGTACTTC. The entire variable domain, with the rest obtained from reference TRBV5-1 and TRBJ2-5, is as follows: KAGVTQTPRYLIKTRGQQVTLSCSPISGHRSVSWYQQTPGQGLQFLFEYFSETQRNKGNFPGRFSGRQFSNSRSEMNVSTLELGDSALYLCASSLWAGSQETQYFGPGTRLLVL.